The TCR beta chain under discussion was sequenced for a study of T cell responses to AZD1222 COVID-19 vaccine. CDR1 and CDR2 (germline): WSHSY, SAAADI. This CDR3 has 17 amino acids. The ends lost 7 bases at V and 2 bases at J; junction bases unmatched: 9. On this clone: Its antigen is still unknown.

Profiled with immunoSEQ multiplex PCR; TCRdb holds only in-frame clones, not every one. Among 150,000 to 250,000 clones listed, roughly nine tenths were seen once. Study-wide results and limits: Clonal diversity was possibly underestimated, and white British individuals and females predominated among donors. Samples come after the peak T cell response, not at day 14. Reports indicate that nearly half of spike-specific TCRs are directed at unmutated variant regions. Baseline serology detected seropositivity in only a handful of AZD1222 recipients.

V usage is TRBV10-2 and J usage is TRBJ2-3; 13 positions agree with TRBD2. The clonotype originates from an adult who received the AZD1222 COVID-19 vaccine. Here the sequenced sample was peripheral blood, taken 28 days after the second AZD1222 dose. CDR3 protein: CASNNVGTSGDTDTQYF. CDR3 sequence (DNA): TGCGCCAGCAACAACGTCGGGACTAGCGGGGACACAGATACGCAGTATTTT.